These 17 T cell receptor beta chains were sequenced from one sample in a study of T-cell reconstitution after alpha-beta-depleted transplantation in children. During its preparation, the TCRbeta library received unique molecular identifiers. Via MiXCR, TCRdb re-called the PCR reads, giving one row per CDR3 protein. The sample shows about 600,000 distinct CDR3 sequences, 20% to 25% of them seen only once. The sample in question was PBMCs, mostly from graft donor cells, obtained 360 days after TCRalphabeta/CD19-depleted stem cell transplant. These receptors originate from a boy under two years old who had a stem cell transplant for acute myeloid leukemia, so the T cells may come from the graft donor.

This clonotype was detected only a few times. J is TRBJ1-4 and V is TRBV7-9; 8 nucleotides line up with TRBD1. V lost 5 bases to trimming and J lost 7 bases; unmatched junction nucleotides: 9. The CDR3 is 15 amino acids. Germline CDR1 SEHNR, CDR2 FQNEAQ (reference sequence). The CDR3 region has the DNA TGTGCCAGCAGCGACCCCACAGGGGGAGTTGAAAAACTGTTTTTT. Translating gives CASSDPTGGVEKLFF.

The rearrangement links TRBV4-3 to TRBJ1-1; a weak D match, TRBD1 (5 bases). Germline CDR1 LGHNA, CDR2 YSLEER. V lost 0 bases, J lost 3 bases, and 8 bases lay in between. CDR3 length: 14 amino acids. The chain's CDR3 is CASSQDLGHTEAFF. As DNA, the CDR3 is TGCGCCAGCAGCCAAGATCTGGGACACACTGAAGCTTTCTTT.

The chain carries TRBV3-1 and TRBJ2-5, with D unresolved. V was shortened by 2 bases and J by 2 bases, with 15 bases between the two germline ends. CDR3 size: 16 residues. Per germline, CDR1 LGHDT and CDR2 YNNKEL (reference sequence). The CDR3 reads CASSQFGVGFQETQYF. CDR3 DNA sequence: TGTGCCAGCAGCCAATTTGGGGTAGGATTTCAAGAGACCCAGTACTTC.

The chain combines TRBV28 with TRBJ2-7, with 7 nucleotides matching TRBD2. With V trimmed by 4 bases and J by 0 bases, 6 bases remained unmatched. The CDR3 is made up of 15 amino acids. Germline V lookup: CDR1 MDHEN, CDR2 SYDVKM. This CDR3 is CASSSWRGSSYEQYV. The CDR3 DNA reads TGTGCCAGCAGTTCCTGGCGGGGGAGCTCCTACGAGCAGTACGTC.

This clonotype was detected a few times. The V and J genes are TRBV20-1 and TRBJ2-1; 8 bases align to TRBD2. In germline, CDR1 is DFQATT, CDR2 SNEGSKA (reference sequence). This CDR3 region has 15 residues. Germline trimming cut 1 base from V and 0 bases from J; bases unmatched to any gene: 2. The CDR3 DNA sequence: TGCAGTGCTAGAGCTGCGGGGGGCTCCTACAATGAGCAGTTCTTC. It yields the protein CSARAAGGSYNEQFF.

The chain couples TRBV6-5 to TRBJ1-2; tentatively, D is TRBD1 (5 bases). The CDR3 runs 15 residues. Germline CDR1 MNHEY, CDR2 SVGAGI. The germline V and J ends were trimmed by 0 bases and 6 bases, with 14 bases remaining between them. The CDR3, as DNA: TGTGCCAGCAGTTACTCGATTCTGACAGTGGATGGCTACACCTTC. Translated: CASSYSILTVDGYTF.

This clonotype came up a few times. The chain carries TRBV20-1 and TRBJ1-1, with D unresolved. Trimming stripped 5 bases from V and 2 bases from J, with 15 bases between. The germline gives CDR1 DFQATT, CDR2 SNEGSKA (reference sequence). This CDR3 has 14 residues. The CDR3 region is CSAFGLKLNTEAFF. The CDR3 DNA reads as TGCAGTGCTTTCGGACTGAAGCTTAACACTGAAGCTTTCTTT.

This clonotype has a count of ten or more. The CDR3 DNA reads TGCGCCAGCAGCCAAGAAGTCGCCCAACCCTACGAGCAGTACTTC. Residues: CASSQEVAQPYEQYF. This chain connects TRBV4-3 to TRBJ2-7; D unclear. The germline CDR1 and CDR2 sequences are LGHNA and YSLEER. V was clipped by 0 bases and J by 2 bases, with 11 bases between them. The CDR3 length is 15 residues.

This sequence joins TRBV10-3 and TRBJ2-5; TRBD2 aligns across 13 bases. The V gene end was trimmed by 4 bases and the J gene end by 3 bases; junction bases not matched to a gene: 2. Germline V gene sequence: CDR1 ENHRY, CDR2 SYGVKD. The CDR3 length is 15 residues. The DNA of the CDR3 is TGTGCCATCAGTGGAACTAGCGGGGGGGAAGAGACCCAGTACTTC. As protein: CAISGTSGGEETQYF.

This clonotype was picked up many times. V and J are TRBV6-1 and TRBJ2-1; 7 nucleotides match TRBD2. Germline lookup yields CDR1 MNHNS and CDR2 SASEGT. Trimming cost V 4 bases and J 0 bases; bases outside gene matches: 3. This CDR3 spans 15 amino acids. This chain's CDR3 is CASSAGGSSYNEQFF. The CDR3 coding sequence is TGTGCCAGCAGTGCGGGGGGAAGCTCCTACAATGAGCAGTTCTTC.

The chain couples TRBV12-3 or TRBV12-4 to TRBJ2-1; 8 nucleotides agree with TRBD1. J lost 8 bases, V lost 6 bases, and 12 bases had no gene match. This CDR3 spans 15 amino acids. The DNA of the CDR3 is TGTGCCAGCAGCCTAACTCGGACAGGGTGGGATGAGCAGTTCTTC. It translates to CASSLTRTGWDEQFF.

V usage is TRBV12-3 or TRBV12-4 and J usage is TRBJ2-7, with TRBD1 matching over 7 bases. The CDR3 sequence is 15 residues long. J was trimmed by 2 bases and V by 6 bases; bases with no gene match: 10. The CDR3 DNA reads TGTGCCAGCAGCACAAGACAGGGAGAAGCCTACGAGCAGTACGTC. It is translated as CASSTRQGEAYEQYV.

The rearrangement joins TRBV7-2 to TRBJ2-7; 12 bases align to TRBD2. The germline V gene has CDR1 SGHTA and CDR2 FQGNSA. This CDR3 is built from 15 residues. V dropped 5 bases and J dropped 7; count of bases not matched to a gene: 9. CDR3 sequence: CASSPRTSGVKEQYF. The CDR3 nucleotides are TGTGCCAGCAGCCCTCGGACTAGCGGGGTGAAGGAGCAGTACTTC.

In this sample, this clonotype turned up a few times. The chain couples TRBV20-1 to TRBJ1-5; TRBD1 matches 8 bases. CDR3 length: 18 residues. The junction had 19 bases not matched to a gene; V was cut back by 5 bases and J by 4 bases. Germline CDR1 reads DFQATT; CDR2 reads SNEGSKA (reference sequence). The CDR3, as DNA: TGCAGTGCTCATGGGGCTGACAGGGGAGGTGGCCTAAATCAGCCCCAGCATTTT. Residues: CSAHGADRGGGLNQPQHF.

DNA of the CDR3: TGTGCCAGCAACTGGGAAGGGCGAGATCAGCCCCAGCATTTT. Its translation is CASNWEGRDQPQHF. The chain couples TRBV6-1 to TRBJ1-5; D is uncertain. Per the germline V gene, CDR1 is MNHNS and CDR2 is SASEGT. V was trimmed by 7 bases and J by 5 bases, leaving 15 bases between them. The CDR3 loop spans 14 amino acids.

The genes are TRBV5-1 and TRBJ2-1; D is undetermined. Per the germline V gene, CDR1 is SGHRS and CDR2 is YFSETQ. Trimming shortened V by 0 bases and J by 0 bases, and 10 bases separated the two germline ends. The CDR3 covers 16 residues. The CDR3 nucleotides read TGCGCCAGCAGCTTGGCAGTACAAGTCTCCTACAATGAGCAGTTCTTC. The encoded protein is CASSLAVQVSYNEQFF.

This chain joins TRBV12-3 or TRBV12-4 and TRBJ2-5; D ambiguous. Trimming took 5 bases from V and 5 from J, leaving 15 bases between them. This CDR3 spans 14 amino acids. CDR3 sequence reads: CASSRSGRLETQYF. In DNA form, the CDR3 reads TGTGCCAGCAGTCGCTCCGGCCGCCTCGAGACCCAGTACTTC.